This T cell receptor beta chain was recovered during a study of blood T cell repertoires in COVID-19. Germline loops: CDR1 LGHDT, CDR2 YNNKEL (reference sequence). Trimming stripped 5 bases from V and 2 bases from J, with 15 bases between. CDR3 length: 16 residues. Original processing methods: Amplification of reference gene primers was used by the study to estimate nucleated cell counts. Sequencing was performed with immunoSEQ multiplex PCR; in TCRdb, only in-frame clones are kept and a portion is missing. V and J calls plus clone size are reproduced from that table; the DNA served to infer D and trimming. The repertoire consists of 91,000 or so clones, with roughly 86% occurring once and the leading ten covering about 7%.

The TCR was taken from a man in his fifties or sixties with active or convalescent COVID-19. Sequences were obtained from peripheral blood. V usage is TRBV3-1 (or the pseudogene TRBV3-2) and J usage is TRBJ2-2; possible D gene TRBD1, 6 bases. The CDR3 region has the DNA TGTGCCAGCAGCTACACACCCGGGACAAACACCGGGGAGCTGTTTTTT. It encodes CASSYTPGTNTGELFF.